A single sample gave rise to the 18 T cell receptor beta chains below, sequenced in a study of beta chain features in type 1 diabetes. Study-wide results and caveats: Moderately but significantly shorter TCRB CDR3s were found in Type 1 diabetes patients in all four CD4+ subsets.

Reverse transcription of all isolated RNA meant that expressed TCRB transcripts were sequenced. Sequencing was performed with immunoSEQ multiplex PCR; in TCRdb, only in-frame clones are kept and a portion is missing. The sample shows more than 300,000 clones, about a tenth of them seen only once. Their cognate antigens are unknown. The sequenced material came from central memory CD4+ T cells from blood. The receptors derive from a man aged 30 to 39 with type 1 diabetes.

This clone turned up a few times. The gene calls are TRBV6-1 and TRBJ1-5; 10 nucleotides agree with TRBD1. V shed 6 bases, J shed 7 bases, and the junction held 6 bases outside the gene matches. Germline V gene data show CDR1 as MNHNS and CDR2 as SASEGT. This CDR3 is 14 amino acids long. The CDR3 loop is CASRTGGAGQPQHF. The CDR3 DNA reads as TGTGCCAGCAGGACAGGGGGCGCAGGGCAGCCCCAGCATTTT.

CDR3 bases: TGTGCCAGCAGTTCTGTCGACAGGGTGGGGTATGGCTACACCTTC. It translates to CASSSVDRVGYGYTF. This chain joins TRBV6-6 and TRBJ1-2; 7 bases match TRBD1. J lost 5 bases, V lost 4 bases, and 10 bases had no gene match. The CDR3 is 15 amino acids. Germline V gene lookup returns CDR1 MNHNY and CDR2 SVGAGI (reference sequence).

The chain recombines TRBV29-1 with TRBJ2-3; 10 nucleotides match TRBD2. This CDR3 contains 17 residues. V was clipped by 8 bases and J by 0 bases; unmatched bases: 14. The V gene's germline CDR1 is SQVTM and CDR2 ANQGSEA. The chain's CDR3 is CSPLGVAGGLSTDTQYF. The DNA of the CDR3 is TGCAGCCCCTTGGGTGTAGCGGGGGGCCTTAGCACAGATACGCAGTATTTT.

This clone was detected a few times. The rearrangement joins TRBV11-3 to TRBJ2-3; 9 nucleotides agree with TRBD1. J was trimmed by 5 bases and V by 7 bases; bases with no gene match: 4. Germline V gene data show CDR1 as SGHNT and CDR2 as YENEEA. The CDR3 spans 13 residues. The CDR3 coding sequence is TGTGCCAGCACGAGACAGGGGGGAGATACGCAGTATTTT. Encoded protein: CASTRQGGDTQYF.

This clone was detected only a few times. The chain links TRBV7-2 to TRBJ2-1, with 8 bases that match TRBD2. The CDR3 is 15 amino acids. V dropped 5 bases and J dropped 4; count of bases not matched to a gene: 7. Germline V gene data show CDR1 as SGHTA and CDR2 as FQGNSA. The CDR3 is CASSREERGYNEQFF. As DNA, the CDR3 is TGTGCCAGCAGCCGTGAGGAGCGGGGGTACAATGAGCAGTTCTTC.

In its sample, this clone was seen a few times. CDR3 loop: CASSLAQLTGANVLTF. The DNA for the CDR3 is TGTGCCAGCAGCTTAGCGCAGTTGACTGGGGCCAACGTCCTGACTTTC. The chain has TRBV7-8 and TRBJ2-6, with unresolved D. This CDR3 is built from 16 residues. Germline CDR1 SGHVS, CDR2 FQNEAQ. Between the trimmed V and J ends, which lost 0 bases and 2 bases, there was a span of 8 bases.

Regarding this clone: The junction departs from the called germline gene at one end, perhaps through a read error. The chain's CDR3 is CASSLEAWPGGQDTQYF. The CDR3 coding sequence is TGTGCTAGCAGCTTAGAGGCCTGGCCAGGGGGGCAAGATACGCAGTATTTT. The genes are TRBV7-7 and TRBJ2-3, with a tentative D call TRBD1 (7 bases). The CDR3 length is 17 residues. Germline loops: CDR1 SSHAT, CDR2 FNYEAQ (reference sequence).

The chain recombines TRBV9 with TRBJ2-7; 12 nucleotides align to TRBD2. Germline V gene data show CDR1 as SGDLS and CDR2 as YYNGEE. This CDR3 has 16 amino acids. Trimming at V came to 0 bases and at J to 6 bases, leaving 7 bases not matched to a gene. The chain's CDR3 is CASSVGPSGGAIEQYF. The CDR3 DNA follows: TGTGCCAGCAGCGTAGGTCCTAGCGGGGGGGCTATCGAGCAGTACTTC.

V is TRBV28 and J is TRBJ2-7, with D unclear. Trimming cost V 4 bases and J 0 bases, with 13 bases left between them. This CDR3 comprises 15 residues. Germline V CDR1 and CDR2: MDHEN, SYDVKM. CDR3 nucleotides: TGTGCCAGCAGTTCCGATCTGACGGGCTCCTACGAGCAGTACTTC. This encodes CASSSDLTGSYEQYF.

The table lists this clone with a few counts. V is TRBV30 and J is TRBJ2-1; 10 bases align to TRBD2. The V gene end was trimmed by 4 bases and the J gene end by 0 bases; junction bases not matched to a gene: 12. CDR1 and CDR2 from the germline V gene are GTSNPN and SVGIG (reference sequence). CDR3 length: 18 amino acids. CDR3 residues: CAWTVAGGPADSYNEQFF. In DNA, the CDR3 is TGTGCCTGGACTGTAGCGGGGGGCCCCGCTGACTCCTACAATGAGCAGTTCTTC.

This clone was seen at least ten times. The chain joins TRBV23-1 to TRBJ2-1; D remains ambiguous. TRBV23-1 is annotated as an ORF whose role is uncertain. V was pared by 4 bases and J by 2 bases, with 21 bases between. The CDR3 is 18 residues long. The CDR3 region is CASSLVPTRTPPYNEQFF. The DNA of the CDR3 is TGCGCCAGCAGTCTCGTTCCCACCAGAACACCACCCTACAATGAGCAGTTCTTC.

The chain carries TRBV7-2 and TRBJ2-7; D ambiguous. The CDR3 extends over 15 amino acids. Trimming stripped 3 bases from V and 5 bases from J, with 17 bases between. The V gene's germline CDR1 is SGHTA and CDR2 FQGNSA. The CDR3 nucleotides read TGTGCCAGCAGCTTGGTGGGTAGCACGTTACACGAGCAGTACTTC. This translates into CASSLVGSTLHEQYF. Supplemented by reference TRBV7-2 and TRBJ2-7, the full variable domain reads GAGVSQSPSNKVTEKGKDVELRCDPISGHTALYWYRQSLGQGLEFLIYFQGNSAPDKSGLPSDRFSAERTGGSVSTLTIQRTQQEDSAVYLCASSLVGSTLHEQYFGPGTRLTVT.

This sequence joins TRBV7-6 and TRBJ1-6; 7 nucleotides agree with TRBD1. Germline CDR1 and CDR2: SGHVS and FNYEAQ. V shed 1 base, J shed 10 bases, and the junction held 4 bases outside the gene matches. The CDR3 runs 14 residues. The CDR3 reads CASSLGQGRSPLHF. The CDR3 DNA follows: TGTGCCAGCAGCTTAGGACAGGGCCGATCACCCCTCCACTTT.

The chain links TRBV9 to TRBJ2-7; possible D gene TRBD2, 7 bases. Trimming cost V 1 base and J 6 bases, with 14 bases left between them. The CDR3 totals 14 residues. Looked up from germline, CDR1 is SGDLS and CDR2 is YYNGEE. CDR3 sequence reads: CASSVRGASGEQYF. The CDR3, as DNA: TGTGCCAGCAGCGTACGGGGGGCTTCTGGCGAGCAGTACTTC.

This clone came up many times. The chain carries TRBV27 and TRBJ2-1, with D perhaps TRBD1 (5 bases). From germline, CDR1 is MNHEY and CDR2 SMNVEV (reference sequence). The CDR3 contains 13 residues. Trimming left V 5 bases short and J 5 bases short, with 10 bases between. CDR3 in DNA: TGTGCCAGCAGTGCAGGGATCCACAATGAGCAGTTCTTC. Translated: CASSAGIHNEQFF.

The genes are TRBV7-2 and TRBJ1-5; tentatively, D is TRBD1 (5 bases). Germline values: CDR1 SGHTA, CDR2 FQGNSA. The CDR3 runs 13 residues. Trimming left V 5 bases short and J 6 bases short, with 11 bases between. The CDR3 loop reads CASSRVGGQPQHF. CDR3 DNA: TGTGCCAGCAGCCGTGTCGGGGGTCAGCCCCAGCATTTT.

CDR3 sequence (DNA): TGCGCCAGCAGCCAAGATGGTCCAGCGGGGGGGAGGAATGAGCAGTTCTTC. This gives the protein CASSQDGPAGGRNEQFF. The rearrangement links TRBV4-3 to TRBJ2-1; 10 bases map to TRBD2. From germline, CDR1 is LGHNA and CDR2 YSLEER. This CDR3 contains 17 residues. With 0 bases clipped from V and 7 bases from J, the junction kept 9 bases outside the gene matches.

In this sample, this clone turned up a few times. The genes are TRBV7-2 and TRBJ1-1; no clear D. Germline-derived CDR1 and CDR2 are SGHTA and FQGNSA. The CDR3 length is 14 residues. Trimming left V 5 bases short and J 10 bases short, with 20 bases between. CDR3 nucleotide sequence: TGTGCCAGCAGCGTCGGGCGAAGCCCTCTGGGAGCTTTCTTT. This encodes CASSVGRSPLGAFF.